This is a list of T cell receptor beta chains from one sample in a study of prognosis after radiotherapy for stage I lung cancer. Each CDR3 protein gets one entry after TCRdb re-called the multiplex PCR reads with MiXCR. The top ten hold under 10% of the sample, which has under 75,000 distinct CDR3 sequences, about 25% seen once. The material was PBMCs, obtained before or after stereotactic body radiation therapy (not recorded which). The receptors derive from a donor at least 50 years old with non-small cell lung cancer. CDR3s leave out the opening cysteine and the closing phenylalanine or tryptophan. Fields, in order: clone size, V gene, CDR3 protein. The size entry is marked missing in some rows and otherwise reads once, few, many or a size class.

. TRBV7-9 ASSLDWDKHF
few TRBV3-1 ASSLLSGGAGETQY
many TRBV5-1 ASSLGSANSPLH
. TRBV5-4 ASSRMDRITYEQY
many TRBV10-3 ATLGGSTEAF
many TRBV30 AWSLGLVSNQPQH
many TRBV6-1 ASRTGSGRSNTEAF
many TRBV7-9 ASSPSQGVNGYT
many TRBV19 ASSNRALDEQF
many TRBV11-2 ASSLSGRQY
many TRBV2 ASSDNRGTEAF
many TRBV20-1 SPKTGLTETQY
many TRBV19 ASSLPNYNEQF
few TRBV7-6 ASSSKGSTSAETQY
many TRBV30 AWKTTGRDTEAF
many TRBV20-1 SAIGQAYEQY
many TRBV20-1 SARGEGAFSGSH
. TRBV12-3/TRBV12-4 ASTRTGETYEQY
once TRBV5-4 ASSLEIPGAEVYT
many TRBV20-1 SAWASGGAHEQY
many TRBV20-1 SARDRGGGNEKLF
many TRBV18 ASSPGRSEQY
. TRBV10-3 AIGPSSYEKY
many TRBV30 AWGRSGGNEQF
. TRBV27 ASSPAAWQRQPQH
. TRBV6-1 ASSPRTRGGHNSYEQY
many TRBV6-1 ASSGTLGIAKNIQY
many TRBV7-3 ASSLGGGFDEQY
many TRBV28 ASSSEDTQY
few TRBV11-1 ASSLETPGQETQY
many TRBV7-6 ASSSVPGLGTNEQY
many TRBV20-1 SARSDRASNEQF
many TRBV5-4 ASSLRRGLGYT
. TRBV6-1 ASSAPGLQTQH
few TRBV5-1 ASSPLSGGLETQY
many TRBV12-3/TRBV12-4 ASSRGRGQPQH
many TRBV19 ASSTTVVTGELF
few TRBV7-9 ASSPTGASEAF
many TRBV5-1 ASSTGQGTDTQY
many TRBV19 ASNGGLSGNTIY
many TRBV24-1 ATSDPADSSDGYT